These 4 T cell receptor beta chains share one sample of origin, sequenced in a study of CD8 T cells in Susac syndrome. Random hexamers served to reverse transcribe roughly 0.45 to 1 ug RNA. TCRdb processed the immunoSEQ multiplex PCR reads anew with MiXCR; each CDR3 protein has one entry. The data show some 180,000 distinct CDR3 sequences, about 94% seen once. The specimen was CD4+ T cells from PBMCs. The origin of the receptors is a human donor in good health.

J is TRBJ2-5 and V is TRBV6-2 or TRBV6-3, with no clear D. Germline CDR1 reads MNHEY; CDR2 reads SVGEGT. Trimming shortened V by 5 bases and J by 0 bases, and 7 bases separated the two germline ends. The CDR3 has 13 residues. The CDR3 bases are TGTGCCAGCAGTCGCCAGTACCAAGAGACCCAGTACTTC. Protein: CASSRQYQETQYF.

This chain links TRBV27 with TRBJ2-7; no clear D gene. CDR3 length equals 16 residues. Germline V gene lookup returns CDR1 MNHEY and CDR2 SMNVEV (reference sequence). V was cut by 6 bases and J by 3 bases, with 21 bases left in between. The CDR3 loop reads CASRLRQSNYYYEQYF. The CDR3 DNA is TGTGCCAGCAGGCTCAGGCAGTCCAACTACTACTACGAGCAGTACTTC.

As DNA, the CDR3 is TGTGCCAGCACAATGGACAGGCGGACAGATACGCAGTATTTT. This gives the protein CASTMDRRTDTQYF. The chain combines TRBV2 with TRBJ2-3; 7 positions match TRBD1. CDR3 length equals 14 residues. Per the germline V gene, CDR1 is SNHLY and CDR2 is FYNNEI. The ends lost 7 bases at V and 3 bases at J; junction bases unmatched: 7.

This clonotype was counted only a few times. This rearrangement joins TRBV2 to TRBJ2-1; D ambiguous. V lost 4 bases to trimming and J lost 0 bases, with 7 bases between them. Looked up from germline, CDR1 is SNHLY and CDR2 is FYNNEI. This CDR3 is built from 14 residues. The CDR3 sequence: CASSGGISYNEQFF. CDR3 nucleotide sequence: TGTGCCAGCAGTGGGGGTATCTCCTACAATGAGCAGTTCTTC.